This T cell receptor beta chain was recorded in a study of blood T cell repertoires in COVID-19. About the study: Nucleic acid was either cDNA or gDNA, and it came from T cells, B-cell-depleted T cells, or PBMCs.

Germline V CDR1 and CDR2: MNHEY, SVGAGI. The CDR3 runs to 12 residues. Trimming cost V 4 bases and J 6 bases, with 10 bases left between them. Sequencing used immunoSEQ multiplex PCR; TCRdb keeps in-frame clones, though not all of them. Of about 170,000 clones listed, 90% to 95% were seen once; the top ten hold 0.5% to 0.65%. This sequence joins TRBV6-5 and TRBJ2-7; the D gene is possibly TRBD1 (6 bases). This TCR derives from a man between 50 and 59 years old with acute or convalescent COVID-19. Sample: peripheral blood. CDR3 DNA sequence: TGTGCCAGCAGTTCCCAGGGGAGCGAGCAGTACTTC. As protein: CASSSQGSEQYF.